The rows below give T cell receptor beta chains drawn from one sample of a study of CD8 T cells in Susac syndrome. TCRdb reprocessed the immunoSEQ multiplex PCR reads with MiXCR, giving one entry per CDR3 protein. The sample holds tens of thousands of distinct CDR3 sequences, roughly 94% seen once. Sequencing was done on a sample of CD8+ T cells from PBMCs. The receptors were sampled from a human donor with Susac syndrome. Each CDR3 is given without its conserved first and last residue.

J gene,V gene,CDR3 protein
TRBJ2-1,TRBV9,ASSVGLAEDEQF
TRBJ2-7,TRBV28,ASRTGTGTYEQY
TRBJ1-1,TRBV12-3/TRBV12-4,ATPRQGDTGGTEAF
TRBJ1-6,TRBV7-9,ASSPGSSPLH
TRBJ2-1,TRBV5-1,ASSLDDGSYNEQF
TRBJ2-1,TRBV9,ASSPLAYNEQF
TRBJ2-3,TRBV4-1,ASSQTRPNGDTQY
TRBJ2-1,TRBV24-1,ATSPGLAGGKASYNEQF
TRBJ1-1,TRBV18,ASSPRATGHLNTEAF
TRBJ1-1,TRBV4-3,ASSRARVNTEAF
TRBJ1-6,TRBV20-1,SARDAPQISYNSPLH
TRBJ1-1,TRBV5-5,ASSHTGSGTEAF
TRBJ2-1,TRBV2,ASWPGGPGNEQF
TRBJ1-2,TRBV28,ASSTGGGYT
TRBJ1-5,TRBV6-2/TRBV6-3,ASSAGTAYQPQH
TRBJ2-7,TRBV19,ASSTGAAREQY
TRBJ2-3,TRBV24-1,ATSDADRETDTQY
TRBJ2-5,TRBV12-3/TRBV12-4,ASTPGQQETQY
TRBJ1-5,TRBV20-1,SAANYLPDNQPQH
TRBJ1-4,TRBV4-1,ASSQEAGRTNEKLF
TRBJ2-7,TRBV7-9,ASSFRDIDEQY
TRBJ1-1,TRBV9,ASSATMGTNTEAF
TRBJ1-2,TRBV5-6,ASSLGYRGPIHGYT
TRBJ2-7,TRBV20-1,SPLIQDNSYEQY
TRBJ2-7,TRBV28,ASSIRDRGAYEQY
TRBJ1-5,TRBV7-2,ASSLEWVPGQPQH
TRBJ1-2,TRBV6-1,ASSPPDRGGLFGYGYT
TRBJ2-5,TRBV27,ASSFLRERQETQY
TRBJ2-3,TRBV12-3/TRBV12-4,ASSLLAPTSSTDTQY
TRBJ1-1,TRBV27,ASSLSFDTEAF
TRBJ2-7,TRBV27,ASSDRSYEQY
TRBJ1-1,TRBV6-1,ASRRGENTEAF
TRBJ2-7,TRBV14,ASSQVAGPGRSAEQY
TRBJ2-1,TRBV4-3,ASRARDGSYNEQF
TRBJ1-5,TRBV12-3/TRBV12-4,ASSFSGEKKDQH
TRBJ2-5,TRBV20-1,SARATSKETQY
TRBJ2-7,TRBV28,ASSFPLAGGHYEQY
TRBJ2-7,TRBV9,ASSTAAGTSGASEQY
TRBJ2-7,TRBV3-1,ASSHLRTGDYEQY
TRBJ1-1,TRBV6-2/TRBV6-3,ASSYEWNTEAF
TRBJ2-2,TRBV6-1,ASSERFQGRTGELF
TRBJ2-2,TRBV3-1,ASSHRGQEGTHTGELF
TRBJ2-7,TRBV18,ASSASYEQY
TRBJ2-2,TRBV20-1,SAKGVLDAGELF
TRBJ2-7,TRBV7-9,ASSLGGQGRNEQY
TRBJ2-2,TRBV11-2,ASSLNTGELF
TRBJ2-1,TRBV3-1,ASSRGGASGEQF
TRBJ1-1,TRBV6-5,ASSYGLEVNTEAF
TRBJ2-1,TRBV7-8,ASSWTGAEGEQF
TRBJ2-7,TRBV5-1,ASSLEEGPYEQY
TRBJ1-1,TRBV7-9,ASSLGTVTEAF
TRBJ2-3,TRBV3-1,ASSQEAVYTDTQY
TRBJ2-1,TRBV5-4,ASSLDRGRLDEQF
TRBJ2-2,TRBV2,ASSLRAVSPSGELF
TRBJ2-5,TRBV6-5,ASSSRDRGREETQY
TRBJ2-7,TRBV27,ASGPRTGLTPYEQY
TRBJ2-7,TRBV13,ASSFRDRVEEQY
TRBJ2-5,TRBV5-4,ASSSPGRVETQY